Listed here are 3 T cell receptor beta chains from one sample, sequenced in a study of identical twins. Using its own MiXCR run on the 5' RACE reads, TCRdb lists one record per CDR3 protein. The table lists around 250,000 distinct CDR3 sequences, approximately 7% of them singletons, with 3% to 4.5% in the top ten. This sample was also put to use in a study of yellow fever vaccine responses in identical twins.

Source material: memory (CD45RO+) T cells sorted from blood. The receptors here all came from a woman between 18 and 29 years old in good health.

This clonotype was found many times. The chain uses TRBV27 and TRBJ2-4; D is unresolved. The CDR3 spans 15 residues. V gave up 3 bases and J gave up 5 bases, with 14 bases separating them. Per germline, CDR1 MNHEY and CDR2 SMNVEV (reference sequence). The CDR3 DNA follows: TGTGCCAGCAGTTTCCCAGGTTCCTACGAAAACATTCAGTACTTC. It is translated as CASSFPGSYENIQYF.

This clonotype was seen a handful of times. This chain connects TRBV6-1 to TRBJ1-2, with TRBD1 matching over 7 bases. CDR1 is MNHNS, CDR2 SASEGT, per germline. The CDR3 length is 15 residues. V lost 7 bases and J lost 4; bases outside the gene matches: 12. The CDR3 bases are TGTGCCAGCAAACCATCCGAGGGGGCGAGCTATGGCTACACCTTC. Residues: CASKPSEGASYGYTF.

This clonotype came up many times. V gene TRBV5-5 combines with J gene TRBJ1-2; D perhaps matches TRBD1 (5 bases). The germline V and J ends were trimmed by 0 bases and 3 bases, with 12 bases remaining between them. The germline V gene encodes CDR1 SGHKS and CDR2 YYEKEE (reference sequence). The CDR3 is 15 residues long. In nucleotides, the CDR3 is TGTGCCAGCAGCTTGGAGGTCAGGGACTACTATGGCTACACCTTC. It yields the protein CASSLEVRDYYGYTF.